Shown below are 27 T cell receptor beta chains from a single sample sequenced in a study of immune evolution from preneoplasia to lung adenocarcinoma. This table comes from immunoSEQ multiplex PCR, and its TCRdb copy is limited to in-frame clones, with some not included. In the table there are 9,000 or so clones, around 89% of which are singletons. What was sequenced was FFPE invasive lung adenocarcinoma tissue. Receptors originate from a person aged 65 to 85 with invasive lung adenocarcinoma.

This chain links TRBV9 with TRBJ1-1, with D hard to call. Germline V lookup: CDR1 SGDLS, CDR2 YYNGEE. The CDR3 is made up of 15 amino acids. Trimming cost V 0 bases and J 0 bases, with 9 bases left between them. CDR3 sequence (DNA): TGTGCCAGCAGCGTAGCACGGACCATGAACACTGAAGCTTTCTTT. As protein: CASSVARTMNTEAFF.

In this sample, this clone turned up once. This chain connects TRBV4-3 to TRBJ2-7; 7 bases line up with TRBD1. V was clipped by 4 bases and J by 7 bases; unmatched bases: 13. CDR3 length equals 15 residues. Per germline, CDR1 LGHNA and CDR2 YSLEER. This CDR3 is CASSPWTGLLKEQYF. The CDR3 DNA is TGCGCCAGCAGCCCTTGGACAGGCCTTTTGAAAGAGCAGTACTTC.

The V gene is TRBV9, the J gene TRBJ2-3; D is perhaps TRBD2 (6 bases). Trimming cost V 4 bases and J 0 bases, with 18 bases left between them. The CDR3 has 17 amino acids. Per germline, CDR1 SGDLS and CDR2 YYNGEE. CDR3 sequence reads: CASSFGAGGASTDTQYF. In nucleotides, the CDR3 is TGTGCCAGCAGCTTTGGGGCGGGCGGGGCTAGCACAGATACGCAGTATTTT.

Written as DNA, the CDR3 is TGTGCCAGCAGTGGAGGCGGCGGGGGGGCAACAGATACGCAGTATTTT. This translates into CASSGGGGGATDTQYF. The chain uses TRBV2 and TRBJ2-3; TRBD2 matches 9 bases. The CDR3 contains 16 residues. J gave up 3 bases and V 4 bases, and 8 bases lay outside the gene matches. Germline V CDR1 and CDR2: SNHLY, FYNNEI.

A single count supports this clone. The chain has TRBV30 and TRBJ1-4; D may be TRBD1 (6 bases). The CDR3 covers 16 residues. V lost 0 bases, J lost 0 bases, and 11 bases lay in between. Germline lookup yields CDR1 GTSNPN and CDR2 SVGIG (reference sequence). The CDR3 coding sequence is TGTGCCTGGAGTGTCCAGGGGACTGCAACTAATGAAAAACTGTTTTTT. Protein: CAWSVQGTATNEKLFF.

This sequence joins TRBV6-1 and TRBJ1-1; the D is unclear. V lost 7 bases and J lost 9, with 9 bases in between. Per germline, CDR1 MNHNS and CDR2 SASEGT. The CDR3 runs to 10 residues. CDR3 in DNA: TGTGCCAGCACGGACTTTAAAGCTTTCTTT. It encodes CASTDFKAFF.

V and J are TRBV5-4 and TRBJ2-1, with D perhaps TRBD1 or TRBD2 (6 bases each). The ends were cut back, 2 bases at V and 8 bases at J, with 11 bases in the middle. The germline CDR1 and CDR2 sequences are SGHNT and YYREEE (reference sequence). The length of the CDR3 is 13 residues. CDR3 nucleotide sequence: TGTGCCAGCAGCTTAAACGGGGGCTATGAGCAGTTCTTC. It yields the protein CASSLNGGYEQFF.

This clone was found a few times. The genes are TRBV19 and TRBJ1-5, with D maybe TRBD1 (6 bases). CDR1 and CDR2 (germline): LNHDA, SQIVND (reference sequence). The length of the CDR3 is 15 residues. V lost 4 bases, J lost 2 bases, and 12 bases lay in between. Here the CDR3 DNA reads TGTGCCAGTAGTAGCAGGGGTTTGGGCAATCAGCCCCAGCATTTT. Encoded protein: CASSSRGLGNQPQHF.

J is TRBJ2-4 and V is TRBV5-6, with unresolved D. Germline CDR1 reads SGHDT; CDR2 reads YYEEEE. This CDR3 comprises 12 residues. Deletions cut 2 bases from V and 7 bases from J, with 7 bases between. The CDR3 region is CASSLGSNIQYF. The DNA of the CDR3 is TGTGCCAGCAGCTTAGGATCGAACATTCAGTACTTC.

The V and J genes are TRBV29-1 and TRBJ2-5; TRBD1 might be the D (6 bases). The CDR3 is 12 residues long. The ends were cut back, 6 bases at V and 5 bases at J, with 13 bases in the middle. Germline V gene sequence: CDR1 SQVTM, CDR2 ANQGSEA. The CDR3 DNA is TGCAGCGTCGGCAGGGGAGTGGAGACCCAGTACTTC. This translates into CSVGRGVETQYF.

The chain couples TRBV29-1 to TRBJ1-1; D may be TRBD1 (5 bases). V was clipped by 5 bases and J by 2 bases, with 12 bases between them. Germline loops: CDR1 SQVTM, CDR2 ANQGSEA. The CDR3 totals 13 residues. The DNA of the CDR3 is TGCAGCGTTTCCAATCGGGGCAACACTGAAGCTTTCTTT. This encodes CSVSNRGNTEAFF.

This clone was recorded only once. The V call is TRBV30, the J call TRBJ1-5; a possible D gene is TRBD1 (5 bases). The CDR3 runs to 16 residues. The germline V and J ends were trimmed by 1 base and 4 bases, with 17 bases remaining between them. In germline, CDR1 is GTSNPN, CDR2 SVGIG (reference sequence). The CDR3 loop is CAWSGGAYQKNQPQHF. The CDR3 region has the DNA TGTGCCTGGAGTGGAGGGGCATACCAAAAGAATCAGCCCCAGCATTTT.

V and J are TRBV6-5 and TRBJ1-2; 9 nucleotides align to TRBD1. CDR1 and CDR2 from the germline V gene are MNHEY and SVGAGI. The CDR3 sequence is 12 residues long. The chain's CDR3 is CASGQGTYGYTF. CDR3 nucleotide sequence: TGTGCTTCGGGACAGGGTACCTATGGCTACACCTTC.

In its sample, this clone was seen once. The chain joins TRBV15 to TRBJ2-5; D is unclear. V dropped 0 bases and J dropped 3 bases, with 5 bases sitting between them. The germline CDR1 and CDR2 sequences are LNHNV and YYDKDF (reference sequence). The CDR3 is 13 amino acids. CDR3 sequence (DNA): TGTGCCACCAGCAGAGATGCCAAAGAGACCCAGTACTTC. Amino acids: CATSRDAKETQYF.

The rearrangement links TRBV30 to TRBJ1-1, with 7 bases aligning to TRBD1. After removal of 3 bases from V and 2 bases from J, the junction contained 9 bases not matched to a gene. The CDR3 is 15 residues long. Looked up from germline, CDR1 is GTSNPN and CDR2 is SVGIG (reference sequence). CDR3 coding DNA: TGTGCCTGGAGGCCTCCGGGACAGACTAACACTGAAGCTTTCTTT. Residues: CAWRPPGQTNTEAFF.

This clone was seen more than once but under ten times. This chain links TRBV19 with TRBJ1-5; TRBD1 matches 11 bases. With 6 bases clipped from V and 6 bases from J, the junction kept 7 bases outside the gene matches. This CDR3 is built from 15 residues. From germline, CDR1 is LNHDA and CDR2 SQIVND (reference sequence). CDR3 in DNA: TGTGCCAGTAGCAACGGACAGGGGGCAGGTCAGCCCCAGCATTTT. Its translation: CASSNGQGAGQPQHF.

The chain employs TRBV27 and TRBJ2-5; either TRBD1 or TRBD2 may fit D (6 bases each). This CDR3 region has 16 residues. V dropped 0 bases and J dropped 3 bases, with 14 bases sitting between them. The germline CDR1 and CDR2 sequences are MNHEY and SMNVEV (reference sequence). The CDR3: CASSLSAGGGEETQYF. DNA of the CDR3: TGTGCCAGCAGTTTATCCGCCGGGGGCGGCGAAGAGACCCAGTACTTC.

The genes are TRBV11-3 and TRBJ1-1; TRBD1 is a possible D gene (5 bases). The CDR3 totals 13 residues. Germline V lookup: CDR1 SGHNT, CDR2 YENEEA. The germline V and J ends were trimmed by 5 bases and 1 base, with 8 bases remaining between them. In nucleotides, the CDR3 is TGTGCCAGCAGCCGGGGGAGGAACACTGAAGCTTTCTTT. The encoded protein is CASSRGRNTEAFF.

The rearrangement links TRBV25-1 to TRBJ1-1; possibly TRBD1 for D (5 bases). The CDR3 consists of 13 residues. V lost 6 bases and J 1 base, leaving 9 bases between the germline ends. Germline V gene sequence: CDR1 MGHDK, CDR2 SYGVNS. CDR3 protein: CASRLGQNTEAFF. CDR3 coding DNA: TGTGCCAGCAGACTCGGACAGAACACTGAAGCTTTCTTT. The full variable domain, with the rest looked up from reference TRBV25-1 and TRBJ1-1, is EADIYQTPRYLVIGTGKKITLECSQTMGHDKMYWYQQDPGMELHLIHYSYGVNSTEKGDLSSESTVSRIRTEHFPLTLESARPSHTSQYLCASRLGQNTEAFFGQGTRLTVV.

The chain uses TRBV7-9 and TRBJ1-2; possibly TRBD1 for D (5 bases). The CDR3 has 18 amino acids. In germline, CDR1 is SEHNR, CDR2 FQNEAQ (reference sequence). The V end was cut by 1 base, the J end by 0 bases, with 18 bases between. CDR3 coding DNA: TGTGCCAGCAGCTTAGGGATAGGGACGGAGTTAGCTAACTATGGCTACACCTTC. Translation: CASSLGIGTELANYGYTF.

The rearrangement uses TRBV7-2 and TRBJ2-2; 7 nucleotides match TRBD2. This CDR3 region has 13 residues. With 5 bases clipped from V and 6 bases from J, the junction kept 3 bases outside the gene matches. Germline-derived CDR1 and CDR2 are SGHTA and FQGNSA. The CDR3: CASSRGGAGELFF. DNA of the CDR3: TGTGCCAGCAGCCGGGGAGGGGCCGGGGAGCTGTTTTTT.

The chain carries TRBV7-2 and TRBJ2-1; D gene unclear. V was clipped by 7 bases and J by 0 bases, with 13 bases between them. CDR1 and CDR2 (germline): SGHTA, FQGNSA. The CDR3 length is 15 residues. DNA for the CDR3: TGTGCCAGCACCGAGGCTCTAAGCTCCTACAATGAGCAGTTCTTC. Its translation: CASTEALSSYNEQFF.

The chain carries TRBV5-1 and TRBJ2-5; D may be TRBD2 (6 bases). The germline CDR1 and CDR2 sequences are SGHRS and YFSETQ. The CDR3 is 14 residues long. V was trimmed by 0 bases and J by 5 bases, leaving 11 bases between them. The CDR3: CASSLVGAGETQYF. CDR3 nucleotides: TGCGCCAGCAGCTTGGTCGGGGCGGGGGAGACCCAGTACTTC.

The DNA of the CDR3 is TGTGCCAGCACAGGGGGCCCTCACAATCAGCCCCAGCATTTT. It codes for CASTGGPHNQPQHF. V gene TRBV19 combines with J gene TRBJ1-5; 9 nucleotides match TRBD1. The CDR3 is made up of 14 amino acids. The ends lost 9 bases at V and 3 bases at J; junction bases unmatched: 6. Germline CDR1 LNHDA, CDR2 SQIVND (reference sequence).

The chain carries TRBV28 and TRBJ1-2; D not resolved. The CDR3 consists of 14 residues. Trimming removed 2 bases at V and 4 bases at J, with 11 bases between. CDR1 is MDHEN, CDR2 SYDVKM, per germline. CDR3 sequence (DNA): TGTGCCAGCAGTTTAGAACAGAGTATCTATGGCTACACCTTC. The encoded protein is CASSLEQSIYGYTF.

The rearrangement links TRBV7-9 to TRBJ2-5, with a weak D call TRBD2 (5 bases). CDR3 length: 16 residues. Deletions cut 1 base from V and 3 bases from J, with 15 bases between. Germline V gene sequence: CDR1 SEHNR, CDR2 FQNEAQ (reference sequence). Here the CDR3 DNA reads TGTGCCAGCAGCTTAGGAAGCGGCGACCCCAAAGAGACCCAGTACTTC. It is translated as CASSLGSGDPKETQYF.

The gene calls are TRBV2 and TRBJ2-2; 10 bases match TRBD1. Trimming removed 6 bases from V and 0 bases from J; junction bases left unmatched: 10. The CDR3 runs 18 residues. Germline lookup yields CDR1 SNHLY and CDR2 FYNNEI. The CDR3 DNA sequence: TGTGCCAGCAGACCTCTTCGAGGGACAGGGGCGAACACCGGGGAGCTGTTTTTT. Translating it yields CASRPLRGTGANTGELFF.